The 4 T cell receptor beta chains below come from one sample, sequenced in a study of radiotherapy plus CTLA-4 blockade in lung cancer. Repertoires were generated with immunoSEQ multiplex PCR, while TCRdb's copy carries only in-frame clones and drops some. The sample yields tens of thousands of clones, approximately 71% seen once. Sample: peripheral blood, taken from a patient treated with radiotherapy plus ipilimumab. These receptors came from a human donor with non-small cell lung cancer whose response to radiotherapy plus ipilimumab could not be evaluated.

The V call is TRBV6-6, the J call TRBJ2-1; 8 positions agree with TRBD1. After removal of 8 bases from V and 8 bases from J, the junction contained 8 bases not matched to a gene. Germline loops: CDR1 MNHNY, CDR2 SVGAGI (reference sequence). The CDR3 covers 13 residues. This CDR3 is CASGQQGAYEQFF. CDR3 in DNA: TGTGCCAGCGGGCAGCAGGGGGCTTATGAGCAGTTCTTC.

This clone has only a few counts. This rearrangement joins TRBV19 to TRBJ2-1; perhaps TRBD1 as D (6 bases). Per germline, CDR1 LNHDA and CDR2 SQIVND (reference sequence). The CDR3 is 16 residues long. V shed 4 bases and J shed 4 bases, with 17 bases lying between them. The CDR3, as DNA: TGTGCCAGTAGTAGAAGACTGTCAGGGGATTACAATGAGCAGTTCTTC. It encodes CASSRRLSGDYNEQFF.

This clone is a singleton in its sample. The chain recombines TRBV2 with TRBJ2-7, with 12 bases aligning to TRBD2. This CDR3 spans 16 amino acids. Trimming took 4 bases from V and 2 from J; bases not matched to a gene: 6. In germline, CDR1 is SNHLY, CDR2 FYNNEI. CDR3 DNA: TGTGCCAGCAGTGCCCGAGGACTAGCGGGAACCTACGAGCAGTACTTC. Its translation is CASSARGLAGTYEQYF. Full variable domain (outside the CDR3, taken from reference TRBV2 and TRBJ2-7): EPEVTQTPSHQVTQMGQEVILRCVPISNHLYFYWYRQILGQKVEFLVSFYNNEISEKSEIFDDQFSVERPDGSNFTLKIRSTKLEDSAMYFCASSARGLAGTYEQYFGPGTRLTVT.

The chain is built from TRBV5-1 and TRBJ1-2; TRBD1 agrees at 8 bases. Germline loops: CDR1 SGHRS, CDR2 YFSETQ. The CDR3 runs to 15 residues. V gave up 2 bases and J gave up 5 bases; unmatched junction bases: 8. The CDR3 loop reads CASSLTTGAGYGYTF. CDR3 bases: TGCGCCAGCAGCTTAACGACAGGGGCCGGGTATGGCTACACCTTC. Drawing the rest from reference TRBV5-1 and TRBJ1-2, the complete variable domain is KAGVTQTPRYLIKTRGQQVTLSCSPISGHRSVSWYQQTPGQGLQFLFEYFSETQRNKGNFPGRFSGRQFSNSRSEMNVSTLELGDSALYLCASSLTTGAGYGYTFGSGTRLTVV.